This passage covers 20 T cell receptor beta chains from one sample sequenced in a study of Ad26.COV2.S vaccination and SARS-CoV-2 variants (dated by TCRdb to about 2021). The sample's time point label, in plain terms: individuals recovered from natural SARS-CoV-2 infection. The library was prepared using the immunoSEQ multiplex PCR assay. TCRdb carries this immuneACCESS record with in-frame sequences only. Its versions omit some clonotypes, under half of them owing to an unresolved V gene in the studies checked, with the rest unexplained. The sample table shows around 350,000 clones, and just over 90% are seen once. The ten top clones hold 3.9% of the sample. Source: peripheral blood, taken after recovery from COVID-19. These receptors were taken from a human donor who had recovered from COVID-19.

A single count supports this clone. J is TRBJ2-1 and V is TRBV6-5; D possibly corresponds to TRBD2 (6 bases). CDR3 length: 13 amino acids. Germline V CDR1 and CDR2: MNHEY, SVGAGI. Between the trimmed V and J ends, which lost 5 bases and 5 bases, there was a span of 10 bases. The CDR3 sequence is CASSRLENNEQFF. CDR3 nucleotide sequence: TGTGCCAGCAGTCGACTAGAAAACAATGAGCAGTTCTTC.

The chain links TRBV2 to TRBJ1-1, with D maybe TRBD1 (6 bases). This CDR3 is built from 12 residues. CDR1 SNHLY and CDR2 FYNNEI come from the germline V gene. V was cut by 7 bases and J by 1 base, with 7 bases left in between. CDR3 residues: CASKGGNTEAFF. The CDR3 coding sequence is TGTGCCAGCAAGGGGGGGAACACTGAAGCTTTCTTT.

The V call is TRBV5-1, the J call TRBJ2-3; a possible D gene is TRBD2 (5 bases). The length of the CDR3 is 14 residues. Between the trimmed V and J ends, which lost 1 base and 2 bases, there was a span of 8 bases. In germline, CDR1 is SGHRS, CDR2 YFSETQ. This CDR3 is CASSLSDFTDTQYF. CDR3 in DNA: TGCGCCAGCAGCTTGTCGGACTTCACAGATACGCAGTATTTT.

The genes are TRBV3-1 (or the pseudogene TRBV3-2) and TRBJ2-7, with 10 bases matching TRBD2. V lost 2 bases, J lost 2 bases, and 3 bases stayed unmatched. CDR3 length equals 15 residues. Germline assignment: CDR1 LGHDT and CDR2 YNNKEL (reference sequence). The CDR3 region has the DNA TGTGCCAGCAGCCAACAGCGGGGGGGCCCCTACGAGCAGTACTTC. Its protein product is CASSQQRGGPYEQYF.

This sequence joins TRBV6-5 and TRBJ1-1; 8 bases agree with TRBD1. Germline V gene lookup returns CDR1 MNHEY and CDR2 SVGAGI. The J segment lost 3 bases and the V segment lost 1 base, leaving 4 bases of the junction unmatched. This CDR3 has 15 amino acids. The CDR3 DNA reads TGTGCCAGCAGTTACTGGGGACAGGCCGACACTGAAGCTTTCTTT. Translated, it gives CASSYWGQADTEAFF.

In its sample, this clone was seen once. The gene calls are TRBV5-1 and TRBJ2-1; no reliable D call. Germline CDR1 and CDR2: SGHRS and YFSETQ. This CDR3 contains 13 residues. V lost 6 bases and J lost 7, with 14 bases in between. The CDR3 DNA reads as TGCGCCAGCACTCCGCCCGGACGGAATGAGCAGTTCTTC. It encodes CASTPPGRNEQFF.

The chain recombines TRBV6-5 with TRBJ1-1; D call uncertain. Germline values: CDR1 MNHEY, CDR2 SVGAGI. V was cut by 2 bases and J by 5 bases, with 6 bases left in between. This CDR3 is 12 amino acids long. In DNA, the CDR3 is TGTGCCAGCAGTTACCGACATACTGAAGCTTTCTTT. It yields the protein CASSYRHTEAFF.

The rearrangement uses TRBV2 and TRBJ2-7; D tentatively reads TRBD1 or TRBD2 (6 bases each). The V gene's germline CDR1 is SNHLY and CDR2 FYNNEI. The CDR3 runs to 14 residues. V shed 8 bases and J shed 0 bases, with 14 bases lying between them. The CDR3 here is CASDGGDISYEQYF. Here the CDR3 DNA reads TGTGCCAGCGATGGCGGGGACATCTCCTACGAGCAGTACTTC. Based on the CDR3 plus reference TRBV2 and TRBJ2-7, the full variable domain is EPEVTQTPSHQVTQMGQEVILRCVPISNHLYFYWYRQILGQKVEFLVSFYNNEISEKSEIFDDQFSVERPDGSNFTLKIRSTKLEDSAMYFCASDGGDISYEQYFGPGTRLTVT.

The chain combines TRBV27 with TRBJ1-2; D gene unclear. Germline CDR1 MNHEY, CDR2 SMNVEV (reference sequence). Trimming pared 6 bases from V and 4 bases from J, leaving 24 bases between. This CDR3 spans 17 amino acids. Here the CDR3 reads CASRTPRGPFPAYGYTF. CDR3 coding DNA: TGTGCCAGCAGGACACCACGGGGTCCCTTTCCCGCCTATGGCTACACCTTC.

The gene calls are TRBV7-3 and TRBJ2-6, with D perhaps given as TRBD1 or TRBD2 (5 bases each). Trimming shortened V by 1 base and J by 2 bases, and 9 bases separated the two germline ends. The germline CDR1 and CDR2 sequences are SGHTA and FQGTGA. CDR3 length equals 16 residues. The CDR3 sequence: CASSLMRGPGANVLTF. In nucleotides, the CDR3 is TGTGCCAGCAGCTTAATGAGGGGCCCTGGGGCCAACGTCCTGACTTTC. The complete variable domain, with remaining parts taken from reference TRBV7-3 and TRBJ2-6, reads GAGVSQTPSNKVTEKGKYVELRCDPISGHTALYWYRQSLGQGPEFLIYFQGTGAADDSGLPNDRFFAVRPEGSVSTLKIQRTERGDSAVYLCASSLMRGPGANVLTFGAGSRLTVL.

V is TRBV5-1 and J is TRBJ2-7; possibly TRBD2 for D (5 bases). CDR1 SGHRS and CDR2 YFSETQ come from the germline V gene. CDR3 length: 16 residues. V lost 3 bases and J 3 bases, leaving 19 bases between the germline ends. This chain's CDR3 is CASSWALRSGSYEQYF. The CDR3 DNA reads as TGCGCCAGCAGCTGGGCCCTTCGCTCTGGGAGCTACGAGCAGTACTTC.

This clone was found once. CDR3 region: CAISEGTPLSGNTIYF. CDR3 bases: TGTGCCATCAGTGAAGGGACCCCACTCTCTGGAAACACCATATATTTT. The rearrangement joins TRBV10-3 to TRBJ1-3, with a tentative D call TRBD1 (5 bases). Trimming removed 3 bases from V and 0 bases from J, with 12 bases in between. The V gene's germline CDR1 is ENHRY and CDR2 SYGVKD. The CDR3 is 16 amino acids.

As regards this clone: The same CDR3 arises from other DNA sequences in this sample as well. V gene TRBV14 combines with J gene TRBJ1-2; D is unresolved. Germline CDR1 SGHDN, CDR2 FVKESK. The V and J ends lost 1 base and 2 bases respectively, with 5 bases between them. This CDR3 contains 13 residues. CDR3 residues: CASSQGQNYGYTF. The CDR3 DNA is TGTGCCAGCAGCCAAGGACAAAACTATGGCTACACCTTC.

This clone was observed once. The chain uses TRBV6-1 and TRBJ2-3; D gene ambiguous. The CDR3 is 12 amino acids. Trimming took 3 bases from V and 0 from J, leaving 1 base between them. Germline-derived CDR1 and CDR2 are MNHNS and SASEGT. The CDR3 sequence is CASSESTDTQYF. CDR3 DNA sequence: TGTGCCAGCAGTGAGAGCACAGATACGCAGTATTTT.

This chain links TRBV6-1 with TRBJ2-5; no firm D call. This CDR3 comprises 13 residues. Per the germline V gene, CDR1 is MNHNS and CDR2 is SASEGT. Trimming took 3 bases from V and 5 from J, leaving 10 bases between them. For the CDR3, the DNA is TGTGCCAGCAGTGATGGCCCGGTGGAGACCCAGTACTTC. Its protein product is CASSDGPVETQYF.

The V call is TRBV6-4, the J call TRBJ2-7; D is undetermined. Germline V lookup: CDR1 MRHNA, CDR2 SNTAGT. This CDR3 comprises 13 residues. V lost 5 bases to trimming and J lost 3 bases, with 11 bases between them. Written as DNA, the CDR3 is TGTGCCAGCAGTAGTCATTTCGGCTACGAGCAGTACTTC. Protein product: CASSSHFGYEQYF.

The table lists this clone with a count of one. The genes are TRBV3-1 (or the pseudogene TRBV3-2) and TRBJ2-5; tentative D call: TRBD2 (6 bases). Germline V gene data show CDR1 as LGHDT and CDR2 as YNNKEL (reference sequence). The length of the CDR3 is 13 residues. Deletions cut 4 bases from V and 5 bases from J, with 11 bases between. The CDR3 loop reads CASSPLARETQYF. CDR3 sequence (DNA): TGTGCCAGCAGCCCTCTAGCGCGGGAGACCCAGTACTTC.

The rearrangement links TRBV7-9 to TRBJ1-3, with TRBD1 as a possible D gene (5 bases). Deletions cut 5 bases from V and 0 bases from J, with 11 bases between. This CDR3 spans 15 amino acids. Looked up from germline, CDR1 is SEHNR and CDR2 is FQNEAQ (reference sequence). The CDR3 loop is CASSGDRSSGNTIYF. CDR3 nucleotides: TGTGCCAGCAGCGGAGACAGAAGCTCTGGAAACACCATATATTTT.

The CDR3 loop is CASSYIFGDRGRSPLHF. In DNA form, the CDR3 reads TGTGCCAGCAGTTATATCTTCGGGGACAGGGGACGATCACCCCTCCACTTT. This rearrangement joins TRBV6-2 or TRBV6-3 to TRBJ1-6, with 10 bases fitting TRBD1. After removal of 3 bases from V and 10 bases from J, the junction contained 12 bases not matched to a gene. Per germline, CDR1 MNHEY and CDR2 SVGEGT. The CDR3 runs 17 residues.

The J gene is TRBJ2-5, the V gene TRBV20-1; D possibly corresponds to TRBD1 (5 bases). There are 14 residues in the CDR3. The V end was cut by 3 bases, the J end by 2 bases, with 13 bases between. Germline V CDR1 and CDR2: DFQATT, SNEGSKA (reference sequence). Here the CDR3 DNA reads TGCAGTGCTAGTCAACAGACAGAACAAGAGACCCAGTACTTC. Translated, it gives CSASQQTEQETQYF.